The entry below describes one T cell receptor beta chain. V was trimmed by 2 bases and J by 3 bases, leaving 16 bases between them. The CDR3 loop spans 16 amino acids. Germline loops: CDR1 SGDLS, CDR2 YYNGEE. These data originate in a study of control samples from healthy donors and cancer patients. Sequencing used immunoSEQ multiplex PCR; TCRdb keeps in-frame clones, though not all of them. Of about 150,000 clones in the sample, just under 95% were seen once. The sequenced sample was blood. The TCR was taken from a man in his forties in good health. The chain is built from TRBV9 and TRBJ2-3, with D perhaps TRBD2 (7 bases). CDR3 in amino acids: CASSVSAGEGTDTQYF. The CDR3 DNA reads TGTGCCAGCAGCGTCTCCGCAGGGGAGGGAACAGATACGCAGTATTTT.